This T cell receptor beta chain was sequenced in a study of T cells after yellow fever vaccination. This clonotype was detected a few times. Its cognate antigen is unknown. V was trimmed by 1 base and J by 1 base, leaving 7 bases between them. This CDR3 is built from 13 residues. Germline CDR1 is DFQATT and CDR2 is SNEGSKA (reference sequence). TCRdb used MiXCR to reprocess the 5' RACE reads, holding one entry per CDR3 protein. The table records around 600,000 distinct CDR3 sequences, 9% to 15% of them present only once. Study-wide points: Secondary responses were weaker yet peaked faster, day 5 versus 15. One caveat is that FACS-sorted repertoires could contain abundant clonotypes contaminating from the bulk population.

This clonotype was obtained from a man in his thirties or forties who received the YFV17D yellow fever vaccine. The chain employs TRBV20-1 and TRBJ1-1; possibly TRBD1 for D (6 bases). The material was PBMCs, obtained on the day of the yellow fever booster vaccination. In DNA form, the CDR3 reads TGCAGTGCTAGAGTGACAGGGAACACTGAAGCTTTCTTT. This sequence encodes CSARVTGNTEAFF.